This TCR beta chain was observed in a study of blood T cells in healthy people across ages. The CDR3 length is 12 residues. The V and J ends lost 6 bases and 6 bases, in that order; junction bases with no gene match: 3. A J-beta primer mix and a sample-barcoded 5' primer were used in a second PCR of about 7 to 11 cycles. From the 5' RACE reads, TCRdb called clonotypes with MiXCR, one entry per CDR3 protein. The sample records about 1,500,000 distinct CDR3 sequences, roughly 40% being singletons. Per individual sample, total RNA of at least 5 micrograms was extracted. Material: blood. The rearrangement uses TRBV12-3 or TRBV12-4 and TRBJ2-3; 7 bases fit TRBD1. The source of this sequence is a woman aged 18 to 35 in good health. For the CDR3, the DNA is TGTGCCAGCAGCGACAGGGAGGATACGCAGTATTTT. Translated, it gives CASSDREDTQYF.